The 5 T cell receptor beta chains reported below all come from one sample, sequenced in a study of neoadjuvant nivolumab and ipilimumab in lung cancer. The assay was immunoSEQ multiplex PCR, and TCRdb's table has in-frame clones only and misses some. The sample includes 7,500 to 9,000 clones, 75% to 90% seen only once; the top ten take 8%. Sequenced material: tumor tissue, taken after neoadjuvant nivolumab, alone or with ipilimumab, at or shortly before surgery. These receptor sequences come from an adult with non-small cell lung cancer.

The J gene is TRBJ1-2, the V gene TRBV7-9; D is uncertain. Per germline, CDR1 SEHNR and CDR2 FQNEAQ (reference sequence). This CDR3 spans 15 amino acids. V was shortened by 3 bases and J by 7 bases, with 18 bases between the two germline ends. The CDR3 nucleotides read TGTGCCAGCAGCTTCATGGCCCTCCCAGAAGGTGGCTACACCTTC. This sequence encodes CASSFMALPEGGYTF.

The chain couples TRBV25-1 to TRBJ1-2; unclear D gene. The CDR3 has 14 amino acids. V lost 5 bases, J lost 4 bases, and 14 bases lay in between. Germline CDR1 is MGHDK and CDR2 is SYGVNS. CDR3 sequence: CASSSGRVTYGYTF. The CDR3 DNA is TGTGCCAGCAGTTCCGGTAGAGTTACCTATGGCTACACCTTC.

This chain links TRBV10-1 with TRBJ2-1; 9 bases match TRBD2. The CDR3 contains 15 residues. CDR1 and CDR2 from the germline V gene are WNHNN and SYGVQD (reference sequence). The V gene end was trimmed by 4 bases and the J gene end by 6 bases; junction bases not matched to a gene: 7. This CDR3 is CASSGLSGGFNEQFF. CDR3 sequence (DNA): TGCGCCAGCAGTGGACTTAGCGGGGGCTTCAATGAGCAGTTCTTC.

The chain combines TRBV2 with TRBJ2-7; D is tentatively TRBD1 or TRBD2 (6 bases each). The CDR3 length is 12 residues. Looked up from germline, CDR1 is SNHLY and CDR2 is FYNNEI. Trimming shortened V by 8 bases and J by 4 bases, and 12 bases separated the two germline ends. This CDR3 reads CASERGGYEQYF. CDR3 DNA sequence: TGTGCCAGCGAACGAGGGGGGTACGAGCAGTACTTC. Filled out from reference TRBV2 and TRBJ2-7, the complete variable domain reads EPEVTQTPSHQVTQMGQEVILRCVPISNHLYFYWYRQILGQKVEFLVSFYNNEISEKSEIFDDQFSVERPDGSNFTLKIRSTKLEDSAMYFCASERGGYEQYFGPGTRLTVT.

V gene TRBV5-4 combines with J gene TRBJ1-2; 8 bases are shared with TRBD1. CDR3 length: 13 amino acids. Germline loops: CDR1 SGHNT, CDR2 YYREEE (reference sequence). The ends lost 4 bases at V and 8 bases at J; junction bases unmatched: 7. CDR3 nucleotides: TGTGCCAGCAGCGGGACAGGTTCCTGGGGCTACACCTTC. Translation: CASSGTGSWGYTF.